This TCR beta chain was recorded in a study of regulatory T cells in long-lasting Graves disease. CDR1 is SEHNR, CDR2 FQNEAQ, per germline (reference sequence). The CDR3 contains 12 residues. Trimming took 6 bases from V and 4 from J, leaving 9 bases between them. This sample's time point: persistent/refractory GD, antithyroid drugs over 5 years with positive TRAb. The TCR library was prepared using RNA isolated from PBMCs. TCR beta libraries were built with iRepertoire HTBI primers and Arm-PCR of CDR3 regions. TCRdb reprocessed the multiplex PCR reads with MiXCR, giving one entry per CDR3 protein. The table has 400,000 or so distinct CDR3 sequences, 23% seen once; the top ten hold about a quarter.

The specimen was peripheral blood mononuclear cells (PBMCs), collected when the disease was refractory, from a patient treated with antithyroid drugs. The source of this sequence is a female donor with Graves disease. The chain employs TRBV7-9 and TRBJ1-1; the D is unclear. The CDR3: CASSSYGTEAFF. DNA for the CDR3: TGTGCCAGCAGTTCTTACGGCACTGAAGCTTTCTTT.